The 7 T cell receptor beta chains reported below all come from one sample, sequenced in a study of shared clonotypes between healthy human individuals. TCRdb keeps only in-frame clones here, not all; method: immunoSEQ multiplex PCR. The sample contains about 650,000 clones, 95% to 96% of which appear only once. CD8 cells regarded as naive lacked CD45RO, were positively chosen for CCR7, and omitted terminally differentiated effector memory CD45RA+ cells. Sequencing used naive CD8+ T cells sorted from blood. These receptors were collected from a woman aged 30 to 39 in good health.

The chain joins TRBV5-6 to TRBJ2-1; D possibly corresponds to TRBD1 (6 bases). Between the trimmed V and J ends, which lost 4 bases and 3 bases, there was a span of 17 bases. Germline CDR1 is SGHDT and CDR2 is YYEEEE. This CDR3 region has 16 residues. CDR3 loop: CASSDGTPHYYNEQFF. The CDR3 region has the DNA TGTGCCAGCAGCGACGGGACACCACACTACTACAATGAGCAGTTCTTC.

The chain employs TRBV28 and TRBJ2-7, with D possibly being TRBD1 or TRBD2 (5 bases each). Germline CDR1 and CDR2: MDHEN and SYDVKM. V was trimmed by 2 bases and J by 2 bases, leaving 10 bases between them. This CDR3 is 14 amino acids long. The CDR3: CASSLRDGAYEQYF. CDR3 DNA sequence: TGTGCCAGCAGTTTACGGGACGGAGCCTACGAGCAGTACTTC.

The chain uses TRBV29-1 and TRBJ2-7; 8 nucleotides match TRBD2. Germline-derived CDR1 and CDR2 are SQVTM and ANQGSEA. V shed 6 bases and J 3 bases; nucleotides not matched to a gene: 13. The CDR3 runs 15 residues. CDR3 nucleotide sequence: TGCAGCGTCAACGGGCGAGGCCTAGCGGGCTACGAGCAGTACTTC. Its translation: CSVNGRGLAGYEQYF.

This clone has just one count. The chain uses TRBV27 and TRBJ2-3, with D perhaps matching TRBD1 (6 bases). V lost 1 base, J lost 1 base, and 12 bases lay in between. CDR3 size: 16 residues. Germline lookup yields CDR1 MNHEY and CDR2 SMNVEV (reference sequence). The CDR3 sequence is CASSLLGASGTDTQYF. The DNA of the CDR3 is TGTGCCAGCAGTTTATTGGGGGCCAGCGGCACAGATACGCAGTATTTT.

The chain recombines TRBV15 with TRBJ2-3; 7 bases agree with TRBD2. Germline lookup yields CDR1 LNHNV and CDR2 YYDKDF (reference sequence). The V segment lost 9 bases and the J segment 0 bases; nucleotides outside the gene matches: 12. This CDR3 region has 16 residues. The CDR3 protein is CATRSTRGRSTDTQYF. In DNA form, the CDR3 reads TGTGCCACGAGATCCACCCGCGGGAGAAGCACAGATACGCAGTATTTT.

This sequence joins TRBV7-9 and TRBJ2-1, with D possibly TRBD2 on 6 matching bases. Germline V gene sequence: CDR1 SEHNR, CDR2 FQNEAQ (reference sequence). This CDR3 region has 13 residues. The germline V and J ends were trimmed by 5 bases and 6 bases, with 11 bases remaining between them. The chain's CDR3 is CASSERLVNEQFF. In DNA form, the CDR3 reads TGTGCCAGCAGCGAACGACTAGTCAATGAGCAGTTCTTC.

This chain links TRBV7-9 with TRBJ2-3; unclear D gene. This CDR3 has 14 residues. Germline V lookup: CDR1 SEHNR, CDR2 FQNEAQ (reference sequence). Trimming cost V 1 base and J 0 bases, with 5 bases left between them. CDR3 DNA: TGTGCCAGCAGCTTAGAAGGAAGCACAGATACGCAGTATTTT. Residues: CASSLEGSTDTQYF. Looking up the rest from reference TRBV7-9 and TRBJ2-3 gives the full variable domain: DTGVSQNPRHKITKRGQNVTFRCDPISEHNRLYWYRQTLGQGPEFLTYFQNEAQLEKSRLLSDRFSAERPKGSFSTLEIQRTEQGDSAMYLCASSLEGSTDTQYFGPGTRLTVL.